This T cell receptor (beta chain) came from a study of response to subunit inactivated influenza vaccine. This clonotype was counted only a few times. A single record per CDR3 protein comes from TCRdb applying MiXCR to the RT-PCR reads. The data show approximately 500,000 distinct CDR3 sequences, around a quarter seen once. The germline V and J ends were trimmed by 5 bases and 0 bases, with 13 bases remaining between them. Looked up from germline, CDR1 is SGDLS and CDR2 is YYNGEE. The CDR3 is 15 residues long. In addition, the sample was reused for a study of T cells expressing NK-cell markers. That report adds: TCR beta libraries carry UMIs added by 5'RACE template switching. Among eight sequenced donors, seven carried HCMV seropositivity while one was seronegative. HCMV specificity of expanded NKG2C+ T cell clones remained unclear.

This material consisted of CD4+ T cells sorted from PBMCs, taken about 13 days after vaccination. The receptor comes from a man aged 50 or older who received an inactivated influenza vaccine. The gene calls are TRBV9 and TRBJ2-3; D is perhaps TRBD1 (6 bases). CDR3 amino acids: CASRGQGTSTDTQYF. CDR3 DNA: TGTGCCAGCAGGGGACAAGGCACTAGCACAGATACGCAGTATTTT.